The present entry profiles one TCR beta chain with its context. Trimming removed 6 bases from V and 4 bases from J; junction bases left unmatched: 10. Germline assignment: CDR1 LNHDA and CDR2 SQIVND (reference sequence). This CDR3 has 15 residues. The record originates from a study of blood T cell repertoires in COVID-19. Study-wide context: COVID-19 samples, acute and convalescent, were from the United States, Italy and Spain. T cells, B-cell-depleted T cells, or PBMCs supplied cDNA or gDNA.

Methods used by the authors: Nucleated cell number was recorded as an estimate derived from reference gene primer amplification. The data were produced by immunoSEQ multiplex PCR, yet TCRdb's version contains in-frame clones alone and is incomplete. V, J and clone size were drawn from that table, and D and trimming were deduced from the DNA. The data show around 100,000 clones, 82% seen once. This TCR derives from a man in his 70s with acute or convalescent COVID-19. V and J are TRBV19 and TRBJ1-2, with 8 bases identical to TRBD1. The sample comprised peripheral blood. The CDR3 loop is CASRYRGSGTYGYTF. The CDR3 DNA follows: TGTGCCAGTAGGTACAGGGGGAGTGGAACCTATGGCTACACCTTC.